One sample yielded the 10 T cell receptor beta chains listed below, sequenced in a study of cytomegalovirus exposure and HLA in healthy donors. This PCR relied on a set of 60 Vbeta primers and 13 Jbeta primers. Profiling relied on immunoSEQ multiplex PCR, and the TCRdb table lists in-frame clones only, not all of them. This sample yields 200,000 or so clones, of which roughly 80% are seen a single time; just over 1.4% belongs to the top ten. Sequenced sample: PBMCs. The receptor source for this set is a girl aged 10-17 years in good health and CMV-seronegative.

The chain has TRBV6-1 and TRBJ2-3, with 13 bases that match TRBD2. Germline V gene sequence: CDR1 MNHNS, CDR2 SASEGT. The CDR3 loop spans 15 amino acids. V trimming: 6 bases; J trimming: 3 bases; junction bases outside the gene matches: 3. The CDR3 DNA follows: TGTGCCAGCAGCAGGGGACTAGCGGGAACAGATACGCAGTATTTT. It encodes CASSRGLAGTDTQYF.

The J gene is TRBJ1-6, the V gene TRBV7-6; no clear D. The CDR3 consists of 15 residues. Trimming removed 1 base at V and 7 bases at J, with 11 bases between. Per germline, CDR1 SGHVS and CDR2 FNYEAQ. The CDR3 spells CASSLGYRENSPLHF. CDR3 DNA sequence: TGTGCCAGCAGCTTAGGGTATCGGGAAAATTCACCCCTCCACTTT.

The chain recombines TRBV5-4 with TRBJ1-2; 7 nucleotides align to TRBD1. CDR3 length equals 14 residues. V dropped 3 bases and J dropped 3; count of bases not matched to a gene: 5. CDR1 is SGHNT and CDR2 is YYREEE in the germline V gene (reference sequence). CDR3 sequence (DNA): TGTGCCAGCAGCTGGGGACAGAGCGACTATGGCTACACCTTC. It encodes CASSWGQSDYGYTF.

Only a few counts were recorded for this clone. This chain connects TRBV6-6 to TRBJ2-1; D ambiguous. With 2 bases removed from V and 10 bases from J, the gap between germline ends came to 18 bases. Germline loops: CDR1 MNHNY, CDR2 SVGAGI (reference sequence). CDR3 length equals 15 residues. Written as DNA, the CDR3 is TGTGCCAGCAGTTACGAAACAGCCCGGATCGTCGAGCAGTTCTTC. Translating gives CASSYETARIVEQFF.

This chain joins TRBV18 and TRBJ2-1, with 12 positions matching TRBD1. CDR1 and CDR2 from the germline V gene are KGHSH and LQKENI. The CDR3 has 21 amino acids. The J segment lost 0 bases and the V segment lost 5 bases, leaving 17 bases of the junction unmatched. The CDR3 protein is CASSTTHGDRGHRSSYNEQFF. The CDR3, as DNA: TGTGCCAGCTCAACAACCCATGGGGACAGGGGGCATAGGAGCTCCTACAATGAGCAGTTCTTC.

This chain uses TRBV5-1 with TRBJ2-7, with TRBD1 matching 9 bases. Germline CDR1 SGHRS, CDR2 YFSETQ. The CDR3 covers 14 residues. The J segment lost 6 bases and the V segment lost 4 bases, leaving 8 bases of the junction unmatched. CDR3 bases: TGCGCCAGCAGCCCGGGACAGGGCCACGGCGAGCAGTACTTC. Protein: CASSPGQGHGEQYF.

V gene TRBV6-1 combines with J gene TRBJ1-1; 9 nucleotides align to TRBD1. Germline V lookup: CDR1 MNHNS, CDR2 SASEGT. This CDR3 comprises 13 residues. Losses at the gene ends were 9 bases for V and 5 bases for J; bases not matched to a gene: 7. The CDR3 nucleotides are TGTGCCAGTCCGGACAGGGGAGGGACTGAAGCTTTCTTT. Protein: CASPDRGGTEAFF.

V gene TRBV9 combines with J gene TRBJ2-5; 8 bases line up with TRBD2. Germline CDR1 reads SGDLS; CDR2 reads YYNGEE. The J segment lost 2 bases and the V segment lost 0 bases, leaving 6 bases of the junction unmatched. The CDR3 covers 16 residues. CDR3 sequence reads: CASSVGTSPFQETQYF. The CDR3 nucleotides read TGTGCCAGCAGCGTAGGGACTAGCCCGTTTCAAGAGACCCAGTACTTC.

V is TRBV28 and J is TRBJ1-1; D unresolved. The V end was cut by 8 bases, the J end by 7 bases, with 14 bases between. The germline V gene encodes CDR1 MDHEN and CDR2 SYDVKM. The CDR3 spans 12 residues. CDR3 DNA: TGTGCCAGCGGTTCCCCTAAGTTTGAAGCTTTCTTT. Protein: CASGSPKFEAFF.

The chain combines TRBV5-4 with TRBJ2-3, with 14 positions matching TRBD2. The V segment lost 5 bases and the J segment 4 bases; nucleotides outside the gene matches: 6. This CDR3 region has 16 residues. Germline assignment: CDR1 SGHNT and CDR2 YYREEE (reference sequence). The CDR3 DNA follows: TGTGCCAGCAGTCCCCGACTAGCGGGAGGGGCAGATACGCAGTATTTT. Translated, it gives CASSPRLAGGADTQYF.